What follows describes a single T cell receptor (beta chain). What it recognizes is unknown. Controls were healthy donors (matched for age and sex). Negative isolation yielded CD4+ and CD8+ T cells, and FACS enriched TEMRA cells. The RNA input was roughly 0.45 to 1 ug, and it was reverse transcribed with random hexamers. An immunoSEQ multiplex PCR amplified TCR beta CDR3 over 54 Vbeta and 13 Jbeta. TCRdb re-called the immunoSEQ multiplex PCR reads with MiXCR, one entry per CDR3 protein. The data show some 47,000 distinct CDR3 sequences, around 93% seen once. This CDR3 spans 15 amino acids. Trimming took 4 bases from V and 1 from J; bases not matched to a gene: 5. Germline loops: CDR1 LGHNA, CDR2 YSLEER. This record comes from a study of CD8 T cells in Susac syndrome. Study results and caveats: Acknowledgment was made by the study that its TCR sequencing and HLA analysis involved a relatively small number of individuals.

Sequences were obtained from CD8+ T cells from PBMCs. The receptor was derived from a human donor in good health. The chain combines TRBV4-3 with TRBJ1-1; the match to TRBD1 covers 8 bases. The CDR3 reads CASSRLTGANTEAFF. The CDR3 DNA is TGCGCCAGCAGCCGGCTGACAGGGGCGAACACTGAAGCTTTCTTT.